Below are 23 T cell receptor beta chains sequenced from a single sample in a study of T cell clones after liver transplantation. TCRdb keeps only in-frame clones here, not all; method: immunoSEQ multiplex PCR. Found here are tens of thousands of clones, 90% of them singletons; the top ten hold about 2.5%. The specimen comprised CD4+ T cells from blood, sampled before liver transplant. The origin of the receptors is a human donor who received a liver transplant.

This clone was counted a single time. The CDR3: CASSDGTGLPYEQYF. The CDR3 nucleotides are TGTGCCAGCAGTGACGGGACAGGCCTCCCCTACGAGCAGTACTTC. V and J are TRBV6-1 and TRBJ2-7; TRBD1 matches 8 bases. Germline assignment: CDR1 MNHNS and CDR2 SASEGT. This CDR3 is 15 amino acids long. V was clipped by 3 bases and J by 2 bases; unmatched bases: 6.

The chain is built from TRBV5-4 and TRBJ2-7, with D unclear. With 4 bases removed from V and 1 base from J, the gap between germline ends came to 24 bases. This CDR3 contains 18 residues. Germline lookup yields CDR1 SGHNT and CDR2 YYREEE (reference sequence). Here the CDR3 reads CASSRMGSEVSPSYEQYF. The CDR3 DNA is TGTGCCAGCAGCCGTATGGGGTCGGAAGTGTCCCCATCCTACGAGCAGTACTTC.

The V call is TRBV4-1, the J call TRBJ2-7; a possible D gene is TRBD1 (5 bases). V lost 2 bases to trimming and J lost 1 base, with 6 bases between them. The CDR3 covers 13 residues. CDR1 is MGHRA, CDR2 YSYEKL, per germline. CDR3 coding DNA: TGCGCCAGCAGCCAACCAGGGTCCTACGAGCAGTACTTC. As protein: CASSQPGSYEQYF.

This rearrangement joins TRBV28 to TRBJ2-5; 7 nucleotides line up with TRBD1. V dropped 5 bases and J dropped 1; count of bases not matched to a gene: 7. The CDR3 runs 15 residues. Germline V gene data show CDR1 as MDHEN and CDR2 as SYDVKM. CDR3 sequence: CASSPDRSFQETQYF. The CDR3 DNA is TGTGCCAGCAGTCCGGACAGGAGTTTCCAAGAGACCCAGTACTTC. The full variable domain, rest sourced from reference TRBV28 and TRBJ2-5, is DVKVTQSSRYLVKRTGEKVFLECVQDMDHENMFWYRQDPGLGLRLIYFSYDVKMKEKGDIPEGYSVSREKKERFSLILESASTNQTSMYLCASSPDRSFQETQYFGPGTRLLVL.

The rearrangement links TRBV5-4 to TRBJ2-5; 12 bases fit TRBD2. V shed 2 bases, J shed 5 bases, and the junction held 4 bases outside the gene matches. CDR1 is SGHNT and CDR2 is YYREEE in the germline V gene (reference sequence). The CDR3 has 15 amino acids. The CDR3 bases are TGTGCCAGCAGCTTCCTAGCGGGGGGGGAGGAGACCCAGTACTTC. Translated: CASSFLAGGEETQYF.

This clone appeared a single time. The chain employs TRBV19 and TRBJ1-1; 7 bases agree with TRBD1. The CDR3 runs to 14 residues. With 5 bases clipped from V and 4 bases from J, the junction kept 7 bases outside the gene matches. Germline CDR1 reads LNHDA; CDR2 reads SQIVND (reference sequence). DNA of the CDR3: TGTGCCAGTAGTGCACAGGGGTCGGGCACTGAAGCTTTCTTT. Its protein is CASSAQGSGTEAFF.

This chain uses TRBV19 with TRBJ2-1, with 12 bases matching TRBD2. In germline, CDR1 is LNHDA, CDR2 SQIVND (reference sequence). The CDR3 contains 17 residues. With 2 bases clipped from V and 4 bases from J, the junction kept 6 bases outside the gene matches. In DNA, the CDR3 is TGTGCCAGTAGTATATCTAGCGGGAGGGGATTATACAATGAGCAGTTCTTC. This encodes CASSISSGRGLYNEQFF.

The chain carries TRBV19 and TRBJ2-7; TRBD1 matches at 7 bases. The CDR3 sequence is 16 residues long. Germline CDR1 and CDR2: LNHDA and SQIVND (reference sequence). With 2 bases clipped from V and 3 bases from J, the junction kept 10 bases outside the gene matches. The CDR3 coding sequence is TGTGCCAGTAGTATACTCGCCGGGACAGCCATCTACGAGCAGTACTTC. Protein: CASSILAGTAIYEQYF.

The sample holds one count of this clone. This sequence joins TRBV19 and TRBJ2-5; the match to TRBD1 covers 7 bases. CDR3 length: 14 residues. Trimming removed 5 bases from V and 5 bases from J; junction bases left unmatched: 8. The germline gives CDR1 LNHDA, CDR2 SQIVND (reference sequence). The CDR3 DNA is TGTGCCAGTAGTTTTGCGACAGGGCCCGAGACCCAGTACTTC. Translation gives CASSFATGPETQYF.

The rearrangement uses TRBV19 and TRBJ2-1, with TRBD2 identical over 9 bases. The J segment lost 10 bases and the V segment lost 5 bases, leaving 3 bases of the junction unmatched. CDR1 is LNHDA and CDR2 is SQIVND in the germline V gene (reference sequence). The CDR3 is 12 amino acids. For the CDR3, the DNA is TGTGCCAGTAGTTCCGGGACTAGCGAGCAGTTCTTC. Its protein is CASSSGTSEQFF.

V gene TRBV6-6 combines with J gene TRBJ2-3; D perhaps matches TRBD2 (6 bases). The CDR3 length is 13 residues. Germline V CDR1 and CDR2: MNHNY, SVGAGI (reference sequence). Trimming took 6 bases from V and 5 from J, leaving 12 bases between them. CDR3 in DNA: TGTGCCAGCAGGCCCCTAGCGAGAGATACGCAGTATTTT. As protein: CASRPLARDTQYF.

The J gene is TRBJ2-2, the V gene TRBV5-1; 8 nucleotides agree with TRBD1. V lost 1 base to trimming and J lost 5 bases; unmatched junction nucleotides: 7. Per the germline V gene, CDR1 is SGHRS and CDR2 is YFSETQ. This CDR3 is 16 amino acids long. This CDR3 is CASSLSLQGATGELFF. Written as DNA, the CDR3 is TGCGCCAGCAGCTTGTCTCTCCAGGGGGCTACCGGGGAGCTGTTTTTT.

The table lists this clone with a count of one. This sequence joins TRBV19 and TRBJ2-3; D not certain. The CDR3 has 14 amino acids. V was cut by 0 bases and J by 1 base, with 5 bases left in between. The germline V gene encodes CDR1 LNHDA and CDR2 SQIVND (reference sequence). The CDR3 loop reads CASSIDRGTDTQYF. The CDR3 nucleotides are TGTGCCAGTAGTATAGATAGGGGCACAGATACGCAGTATTTT. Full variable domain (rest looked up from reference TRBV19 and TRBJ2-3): DGGITQSPKYLFRKEGQNVTLSCEQNLNHDAMYWYRQDPGQGLRLIYYSQIVNDFQKGDIAEGYSVSREKKESFPLTVTSAQKNPTAFYLCASSIDRGTDTQYFGPGTRLTVL.

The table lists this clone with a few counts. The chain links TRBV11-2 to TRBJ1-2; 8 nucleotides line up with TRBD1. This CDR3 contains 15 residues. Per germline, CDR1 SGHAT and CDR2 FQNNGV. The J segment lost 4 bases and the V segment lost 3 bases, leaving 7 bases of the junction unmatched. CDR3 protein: CASSFGQGGSYGYTF. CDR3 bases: TGTGCCAGCAGCTTCGGACAGGGAGGAAGCTATGGCTACACCTTC.

CDR3 loop: CASSLKGLAGVYEQYF. In DNA, the CDR3 is TGTGCCAGCAGTTTAAAGGGACTAGCGGGAGTGTACGAGCAGTACTTC. The chain joins TRBV27 to TRBJ2-7; 14 bases align to TRBD2. The CDR3 contains 16 residues. The V and J ends lost 2 bases and 4 bases, in that order; junction bases with no gene match: 4. CDR1 is MNHEY, CDR2 SMNVEV, per germline (reference sequence).

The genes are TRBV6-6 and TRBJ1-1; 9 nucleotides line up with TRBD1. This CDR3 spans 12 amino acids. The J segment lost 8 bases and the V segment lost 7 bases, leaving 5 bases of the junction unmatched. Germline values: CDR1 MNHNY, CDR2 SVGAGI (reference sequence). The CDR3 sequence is CASTGTGQEAFF. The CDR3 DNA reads TGTGCCAGCACCGGGACAGGGCAAGAAGCTTTCTTT.

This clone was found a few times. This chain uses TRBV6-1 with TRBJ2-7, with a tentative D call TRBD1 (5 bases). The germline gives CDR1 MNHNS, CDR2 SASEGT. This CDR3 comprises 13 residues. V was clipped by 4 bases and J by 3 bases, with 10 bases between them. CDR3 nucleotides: TGTGCCAGCAGTGTAAGTCAGGGCTACGAGCAGTACTTC. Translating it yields CASSVSQGYEQYF.

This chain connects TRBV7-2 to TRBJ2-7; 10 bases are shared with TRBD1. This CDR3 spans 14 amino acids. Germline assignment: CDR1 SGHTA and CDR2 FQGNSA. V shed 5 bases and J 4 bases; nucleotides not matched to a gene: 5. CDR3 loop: CASSLGQGRYEQYF. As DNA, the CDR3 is TGTGCCAGCAGCCTGGGACAGGGGAGATACGAGCAGTACTTC.

CDR3 protein: CASSEAAVNYGYTF. In DNA form, the CDR3 reads TGTGCCAGCAGTGAAGCCGCAGTTAACTATGGCTACACCTTC. The chain employs TRBV2 and TRBJ1-2; unclear D gene. This CDR3 contains 14 residues. Germline CDR1 SNHLY, CDR2 FYNNEI. V lost 0 bases to trimming and J lost 1 base, with 6 bases between them.

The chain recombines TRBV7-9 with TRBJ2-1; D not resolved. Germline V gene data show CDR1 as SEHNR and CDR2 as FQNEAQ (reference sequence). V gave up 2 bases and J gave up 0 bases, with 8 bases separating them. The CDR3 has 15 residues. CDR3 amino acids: CASSLWASSYNEQFF. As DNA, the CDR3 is TGTGCCAGCAGCTTATGGGCTAGCTCCTACAATGAGCAGTTCTTC.

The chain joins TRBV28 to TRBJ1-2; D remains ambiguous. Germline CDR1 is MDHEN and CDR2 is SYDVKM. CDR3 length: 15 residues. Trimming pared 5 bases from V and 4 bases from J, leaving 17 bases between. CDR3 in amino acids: CASSPFLGGFYGYTF. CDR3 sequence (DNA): TGTGCCAGCAGTCCATTCCTCGGAGGGTTCTATGGCTACACCTTC.

The CDR3: CASTGPREETQYF. For the CDR3, the DNA is TGTGCCAGTACCGGCCCCAGGGAAGAGACCCAGTACTTC. This chain joins TRBV19 and TRBJ2-5; D is perhaps TRBD1 (5 bases). Germline CDR1 is LNHDA and CDR2 is SQIVND (reference sequence). This CDR3 has 13 residues. Trimming took off 7 bases at V and 3 bases at J, with 12 bases between the two ends. The entire variable domain, with the rest obtained from reference TRBV19 and TRBJ2-5, is as follows: DGGITQSPKYLFRKEGQNVTLSCEQNLNHDAMYWYRQDPGQGLRLIYYSQIVNDFQKGDIAEGYSVSREKKESFPLTVTSAQKNPTAFYLCASTGPREETQYFGPGTRLLVL.

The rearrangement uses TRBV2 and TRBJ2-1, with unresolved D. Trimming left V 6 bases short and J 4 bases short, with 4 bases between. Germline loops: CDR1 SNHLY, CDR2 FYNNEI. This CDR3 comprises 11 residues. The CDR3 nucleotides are TGTGCCAGCAGGGGTTACAATGAGCAGTTCTTC. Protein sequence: CASRGYNEQFF.